This record concerns one T cell receptor (beta chain) sequence. The antigen remains undetermined. Generated by immunoSEQ multiplex PCR, the TCRdb table keeps only in-frame clones and is missing some. The table includes roughly 13,000 clones, more than 75% detected once. The data are from a study of OX40 agonist ivuxolimab in advanced cancers. The overall study: Three patients, one with hepatocellular carcinoma and two with cutaneous melanoma, responded partially. Study outcomes and limitations: The study observed clonal expansion of CD4+ and CD8+ blood T cells by week 6 at 0.1 to 3.0 mg/kg. Some nonresponders also had low normalized T-cell clonal expansion.

Between the trimmed V and J ends, which lost 4 bases and 9 bases, there was a span of 22 bases. The germline gives CDR1 MNHNS, CDR2 SASEGT. The CDR3 is made up of 17 amino acids. Sampled blood was obtained at baseline, cycle 4 day 1, and cycle 7 day 1. This sequence was found in an adult with an advanced solid tumor such as melanoma, head and neck, liver or kidney cancer. The chain couples TRBV6-1 to TRBJ1-6; D is perhaps TRBD1 (6 bases). The material sequenced was CD4+ or CD8+ T cells sorted from blood, taken in a trial of the OX40 agonist ivuxolimab. The CDR3 nucleotides are TGTGCCAGCAGTGCATCCCAATTCAGGGGCCGGAGTTCACCCCTCCACTTT. It codes for CASSASQFRGRSSPLHF.